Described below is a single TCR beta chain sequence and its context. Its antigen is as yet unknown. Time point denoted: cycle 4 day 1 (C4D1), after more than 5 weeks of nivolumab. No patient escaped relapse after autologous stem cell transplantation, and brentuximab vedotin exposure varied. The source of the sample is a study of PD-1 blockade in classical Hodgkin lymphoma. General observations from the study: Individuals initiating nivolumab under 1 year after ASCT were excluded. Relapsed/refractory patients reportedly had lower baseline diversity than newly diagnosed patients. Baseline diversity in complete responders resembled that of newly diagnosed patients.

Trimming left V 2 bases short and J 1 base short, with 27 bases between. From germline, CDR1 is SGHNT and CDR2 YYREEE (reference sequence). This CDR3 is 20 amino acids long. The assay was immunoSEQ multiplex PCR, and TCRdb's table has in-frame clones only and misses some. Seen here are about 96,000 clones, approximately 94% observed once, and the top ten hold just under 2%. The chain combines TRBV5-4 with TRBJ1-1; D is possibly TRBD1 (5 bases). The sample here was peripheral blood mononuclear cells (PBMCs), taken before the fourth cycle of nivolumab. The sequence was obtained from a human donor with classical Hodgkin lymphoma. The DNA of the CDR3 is TGTGCCAGCAGCTTTAGGACAAACGTACGTGAGACCAACCCGAACACTGAAGCTTTCTTT. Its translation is CASSFRTNVRETNPNTEAFF.